The entry that follows covers one T cell receptor beta chain sequence. The target antigen is unknown. The data were obtained in a study of cytomegalovirus exposure and HLA in healthy donors. CDR1 PRHDT and CDR2 FYEKMQ come from the germline V gene (reference sequence). Trimming took 8 bases from V and 6 from J; bases not matched to a gene: 16. The CDR3 consists of 15 residues. With 60 Vbeta and 13 Jbeta primers, the PCR was carried out. Measured with immunoSEQ multiplex PCR; TCRdb has only the in-frame clones, and not every one. This sample has 90,000 or so clones, with approximately 71% found just once. Study-wide results and caveats: TCR beta V- and J-gene trimming was later associated with a missense DCLRE1C variant. In a later analysis, most CMV-associated TCR beta chains appeared HLA-restricted. In most subjects, TCR beta sequences reportedly gave accurate predictions of HLA-A and HLA-B alleles.

The origin of this receptor is a young woman in good health and CMV-seropositive. The chain joins TRBV13 to TRBJ2-7; TRBD2 matches 7 bases. The specimen was PBMCs. The CDR3 here is CASCTGTMNLCEQYF. The DNA of the CDR3 is TGTGCCAGCTGCACCGGGACTATGAATTTGTGCGAGCAGTACTTC.